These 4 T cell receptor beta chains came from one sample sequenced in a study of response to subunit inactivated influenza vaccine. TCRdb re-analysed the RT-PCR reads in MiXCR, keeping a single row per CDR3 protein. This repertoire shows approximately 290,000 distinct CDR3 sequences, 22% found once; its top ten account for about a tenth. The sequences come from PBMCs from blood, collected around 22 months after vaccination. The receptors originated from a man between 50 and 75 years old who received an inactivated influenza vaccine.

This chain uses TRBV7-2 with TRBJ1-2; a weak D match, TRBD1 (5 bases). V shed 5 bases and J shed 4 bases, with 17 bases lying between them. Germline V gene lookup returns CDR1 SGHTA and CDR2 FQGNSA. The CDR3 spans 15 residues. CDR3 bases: TGTGCCAGCAGCCCACATGGCGGGCAGGGCTATGGCTACACCTTC. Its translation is CASSPHGGQGYGYTF.

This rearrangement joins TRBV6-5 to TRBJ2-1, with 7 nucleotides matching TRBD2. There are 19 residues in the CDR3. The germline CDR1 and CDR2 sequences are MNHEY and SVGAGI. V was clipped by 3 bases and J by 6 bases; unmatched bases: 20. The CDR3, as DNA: TGTGCCAGCAGTTATTTGGGCCTTCGAGTTAGCGGGTTGGGCAATGAGCAGTTCTTC. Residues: CASSYLGLRVSGLGNEQFF.

The CDR3 protein is CASSRSTAGVSYEQYF. DNA for the CDR3: TGTGCCAGCAGCCGTAGTACGGCAGGGGTCTCCTACGAGCAGTACTTC. The chain links TRBV7-8 to TRBJ2-7; the D gene is possibly TRBD1 (6 bases). The CDR3 sequence is 16 residues long. V shed 5 bases and J shed 0 bases, with 17 bases lying between them. Germline loops: CDR1 SGHVS, CDR2 FQNEAQ.

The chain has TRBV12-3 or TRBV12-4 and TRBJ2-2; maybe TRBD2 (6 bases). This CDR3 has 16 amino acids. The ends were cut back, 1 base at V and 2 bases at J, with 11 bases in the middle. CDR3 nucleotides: TGTGCCAGCAGTTTAGGTGCGGGGCCCAACACCGGGGAGCTGTTTTTT. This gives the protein CASSLGAGPNTGELFF.